Presented here are 10 T cell receptor beta chains from one specimen sequenced in a study of beta chain features in type 1 diabetes. General study points: Researchers report that Type 1 diabetes patients had moderately but significantly shorter TCRB CDR3s across all four CD4+ subsets.

These receptors lack a known antigen. Sequenced material consisted of expressed TCRB transcripts (all of the isolated RNA was reverse transcribed). Assay: immunoSEQ multiplex PCR; the TCRdb copy retains only in-frame clones and omits some. The table records hundreds of thousands of clones, over 13% of them present only once. Material for sequencing was naive CD4+ T cells from blood. These receptors originate from a man between 18 and 35 years old with type 1 diabetes.

This clone was seen a few times. The rearrangement joins TRBV28 to TRBJ2-4; D is uncertain. The V end was cut by 5 bases, the J end by 0 bases, with 11 bases between. CDR3 size: 15 residues. CDR1 is MDHEN and CDR2 is SYDVKM in the germline V gene. This CDR3 reads CASSPPGVAKNIQYF. In DNA, the CDR3 is TGTGCCAGCAGTCCCCCTGGAGTAGCCAAAAACATTCAGTACTTC.

The rearrangement links TRBV19 to TRBJ1-5; 7 nucleotides align to TRBD1. CDR1 and CDR2 from the germline V gene are LNHDA and SQIVND (reference sequence). The CDR3 sequence is 13 residues long. Trimming cost V 4 bases and J 4 bases; bases outside gene matches: 1. The CDR3 reads CASSTTGNQPQHF. The DNA for the CDR3 is TGTGCCAGTAGTACGACAGGGAATCAGCCCCAGCATTTT. Complete variable domain (other parts from reference TRBV19 and TRBJ1-5): DGGITQSPKYLFRKEGQNVTLSCEQNLNHDAMYWYRQDPGQGLRLIYYSQIVNDFQKGDIAEGYSVSREKKESFPLTVTSAQKNPTAFYLCASSTTGNQPQHFGDGTRLSIL.

This clone has a handful of counts. The CDR3 sequence is CASSSPQGIPEAFF. CDR3 coding DNA: TGTGCCAGCAGTTCTCCTCAGGGGATCCCTGAAGCTTTCTTT. The J gene is TRBJ1-1, the V gene TRBV28; D may be TRBD1 (6 bases). Germline-derived CDR1 and CDR2 are MDHEN and SYDVKM. The V end was cut by 4 bases, the J end by 6 bases, with 15 bases between. The CDR3 loop spans 14 amino acids.

The chain carries TRBV28 and TRBJ2-1; TRBD1 or TRBD2 may be the D gene (5 bases each). The V gene lost 3 bases and the J gene lost 7 bases, with 16 bases spanning the gap. This CDR3 is 15 amino acids long. From germline, CDR1 is MDHEN and CDR2 SYDVKM. The CDR3 DNA reads as TGTGCCAGCAGTTTTGGTCCGGGGACGAGTAATGAGCAGTTCTTC. Translated, it gives CASSFGPGTSNEQFF.

This clone was counted only a few times. DNA of the CDR3: TGTGCCAGCAGCCAACTTAGGGGATTATACGAGCAGTACTTC. It encodes CASSQLRGLYEQYF. V and J are TRBV13 and TRBJ2-7, with D possibly matching TRBD1 (5 bases). Germline values: CDR1 PRHDT, CDR2 FYEKMQ (reference sequence). The CDR3 runs to 14 residues. V was clipped by 5 bases and J by 4 bases, with 15 bases between them.

This clone was detected a few times. The same CDR3 is also encoded by other DNA sequences in this sample. The chain joins TRBV29-1 to TRBJ2-7; D is unresolved. The CDR3 has 12 amino acids. Deletions cut 1 base from V and 3 bases from J, with 7 bases between. Germline CDR1 and CDR2: SQVTM and ANQGSEA. This CDR3 reads CSVEVPGYEQYF. The CDR3 region has the DNA TGCAGCGTTGAAGTGCCAGGCTACGAGCAGTACTTC.

With respect to this clone: In the same sample, other DNA sequences code for this CDR3. The V gene is TRBV11-2, the J gene TRBJ2-7, with a tentative D call TRBD1 (5 bases). Trimming pared 5 bases from V and 3 bases from J, leaving 8 bases between. The CDR3 is 12 residues long. Looked up from germline, CDR1 is SGHAT and CDR2 is FQNNGV. CDR3 nucleotide sequence: TGTGCCAGCAGCCCAGACAGCTACGAGCAGTACTTC. It encodes CASSPDSYEQYF. The complete variable domain, with remaining parts taken from reference TRBV11-2 and TRBJ2-7, reads EAGVAQSPRYKIIEKRQSVAFWCNPISGHATLYWYQQILGQGPKLLIQFQNNGVVDDSQLPKDRFSAERLKGVDSTLKIQPAKLEDSAVYLCASSPDSYEQYFGPGTRLTVT.

The chain carries TRBV15 and TRBJ1-5; no definite D call. The CDR3 contains 13 residues. Germline lookup yields CDR1 LNHNV and CDR2 YYDKDF (reference sequence). Trimming cost V 5 bases and J 7 bases, with 12 bases left between them. The CDR3 DNA reads as TGTGCCACCAGCTATGGGCGGGAGCAGCCCCAGCATTTT. Amino acid sequence: CATSYGREQPQHF.

The chain uses TRBV5-1 and TRBJ2-3; TRBD1 aligns across 7 bases. The CDR3 length is 16 residues. The V and J ends lost 7 bases and 2 bases, in that order; junction bases with no gene match: 13. The germline CDR1 and CDR2 sequences are SGHRS and YFSETQ. The CDR3 is CASAPDRPSYTDTQYF. The CDR3 DNA reads TGCGCCAGCGCCCCGGACAGGCCATCTTACACAGATACGCAGTATTTT.

This clone has more than one count but fewer than ten. One end of the junction varies from germline; a read error may be responsible. The chain carries TRBV7-7 and TRBJ2-3, with TRBD1 identical over 7 bases. CDR1 is SSHAT, CDR2 FNYEAQ, per germline (reference sequence). The CDR3 runs to 17 residues. CDR3 bases: TGTGCTAGCAGCTTAGGGACAGCTACCGTTGGCACAGATACGCAGTATTTT. It translates to CASSLGTATVGTDTQYF.